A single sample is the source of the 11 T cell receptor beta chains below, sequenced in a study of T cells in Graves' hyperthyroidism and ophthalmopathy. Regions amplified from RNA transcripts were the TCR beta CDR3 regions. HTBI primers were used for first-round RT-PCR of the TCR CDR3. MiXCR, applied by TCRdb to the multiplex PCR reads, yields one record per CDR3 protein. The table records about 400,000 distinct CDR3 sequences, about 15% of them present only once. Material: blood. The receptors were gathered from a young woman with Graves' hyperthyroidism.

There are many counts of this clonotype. The CDR3 sequence: CASSEEGSTYEQYF. The DNA of the CDR3 is TGTGCCAGCAGTGAAGAAGGGTCCACCTACGAGCAGTACTTC. The chain employs TRBV6-1 and TRBJ2-7; D uncertain. This CDR3 contains 14 residues. V shed 1 base and J shed 2 bases, with 9 bases lying between them. Per the germline V gene, CDR1 is MNHNS and CDR2 is SASEGT.

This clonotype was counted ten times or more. The CDR3 DNA is TGTGCCAGCAGTGTACAGGGCCAAGAGACCCAGTACTTC. Translating it yields CASSVQGQETQYF. The rearrangement joins TRBV6-1 to TRBJ2-5, with D possibly being TRBD1 (6 bases). Germline V CDR1 and CDR2: MNHNS, SASEGT. The CDR3 is 13 residues long. Between the trimmed V and J ends, which lost 4 bases and 1 base, there was a span of 7 bases.

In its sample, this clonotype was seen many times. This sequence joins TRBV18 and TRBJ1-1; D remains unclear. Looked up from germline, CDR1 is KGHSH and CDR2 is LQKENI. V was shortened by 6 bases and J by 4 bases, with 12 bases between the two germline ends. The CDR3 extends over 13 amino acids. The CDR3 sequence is CASSLDLGTEAFF. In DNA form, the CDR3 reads TGTGCCAGCTCGCTGGACTTGGGCACTGAAGCTTTCTTT.

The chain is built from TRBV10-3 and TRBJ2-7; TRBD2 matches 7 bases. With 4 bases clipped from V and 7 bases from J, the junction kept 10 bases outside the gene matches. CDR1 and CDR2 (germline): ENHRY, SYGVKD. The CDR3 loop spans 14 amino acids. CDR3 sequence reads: CAISVGLGEVEQYF. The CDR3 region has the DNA TGTGCCATCAGTGTTGGACTAGGGGAAGTTGAGCAGTACTTC.

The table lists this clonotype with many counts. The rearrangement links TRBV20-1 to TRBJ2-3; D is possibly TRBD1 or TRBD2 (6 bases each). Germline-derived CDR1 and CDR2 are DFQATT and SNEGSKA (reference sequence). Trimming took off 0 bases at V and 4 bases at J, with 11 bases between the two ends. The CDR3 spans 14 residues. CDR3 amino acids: CSARDLRGPDTQYF. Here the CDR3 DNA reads TGCAGTGCTAGAGATCTTCGGGGGCCAGATACGCAGTATTTT.

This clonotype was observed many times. The CDR3 spells CASSPSSRLGSDTQYF. DNA for the CDR3: TGTGCCAGCAGTCCATCCAGCAGGCTGGGATCAGATACGCAGTATTTT. The J gene is TRBJ2-3, the V gene TRBV28; D uncertain. CDR1 and CDR2 from the germline V gene are MDHEN and SYDVKM. The CDR3 spans 16 residues. The germline V and J ends were trimmed by 5 bases and 4 bases, with 19 bases remaining between them.

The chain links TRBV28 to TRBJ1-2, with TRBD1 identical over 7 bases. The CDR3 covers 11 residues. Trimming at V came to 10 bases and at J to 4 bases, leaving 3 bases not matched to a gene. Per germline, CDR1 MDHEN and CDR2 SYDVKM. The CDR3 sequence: CAIQGGYGYTF. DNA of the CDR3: TGTGCCATCCAGGGGGGCTATGGCTACACCTTC.

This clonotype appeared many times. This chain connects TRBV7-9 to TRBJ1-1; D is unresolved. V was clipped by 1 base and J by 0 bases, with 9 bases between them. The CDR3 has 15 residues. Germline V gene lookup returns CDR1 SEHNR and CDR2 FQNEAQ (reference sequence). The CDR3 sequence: CASSLGELLNTEAFF. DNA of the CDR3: TGTGCCAGCAGCTTAGGGGAGCTACTGAACACTGAAGCTTTCTTT.

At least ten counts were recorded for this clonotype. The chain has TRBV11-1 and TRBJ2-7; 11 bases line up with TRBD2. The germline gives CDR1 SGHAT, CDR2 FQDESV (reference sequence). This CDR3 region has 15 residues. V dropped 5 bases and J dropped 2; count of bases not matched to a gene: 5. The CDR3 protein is CASSLTSGTAYEQYF. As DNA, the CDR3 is TGTGCCAGCAGCCTGACTAGCGGGACAGCCTACGAGCAGTACTTC.

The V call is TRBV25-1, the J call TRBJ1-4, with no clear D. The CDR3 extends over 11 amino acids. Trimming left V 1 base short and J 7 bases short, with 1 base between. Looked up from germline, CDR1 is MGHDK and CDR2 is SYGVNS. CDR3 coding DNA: TGTGCCAGCAGTGAATTTGAAAAACTGTTTTTT. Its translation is CASSEFEKLFF.

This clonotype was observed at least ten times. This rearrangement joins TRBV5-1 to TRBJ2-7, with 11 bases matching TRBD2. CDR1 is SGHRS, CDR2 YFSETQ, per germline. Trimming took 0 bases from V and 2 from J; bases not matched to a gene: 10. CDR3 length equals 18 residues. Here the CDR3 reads CASSLAPTSGIFTYEQYF. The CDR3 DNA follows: TGCGCCAGCAGCTTGGCCCCGACTAGCGGGATATTCACCTACGAGCAGTACTTC.